These 3 T cell receptor beta chains were all obtained from the same sample, sequenced in a study of shared clonotypes between healthy human individuals. The naive CD8 subset, CD45RO-negative cells positively selected for CCR7, excluded terminally differentiated effector memory CD45RA+ cells. The assay was immunoSEQ multiplex PCR, and TCRdb's table has in-frame clones only and misses some. This table has 500,000 to 700,000 clones, 85% to 95% appearing once. Material for sequencing was naive CD8+ T cells sorted from blood. These receptors were obtained from a woman in her 30s in good health.

The chain combines TRBV5-4 with TRBJ2-7, with a weak D call TRBD1 (6 bases). The germline V gene encodes CDR1 SGHNT and CDR2 YYREEE (reference sequence). V lost 1 base to trimming and J lost 0 bases, with 11 bases between them. The CDR3 has 15 amino acids. The CDR3 sequence: CASSLSRGSSYEQYF. The CDR3 nucleotides are TGTGCCAGCAGCTTGTCGAGGGGGAGCTCCTACGAGCAGTACTTC.

This clone turned up a few times. The chain recombines TRBV7-9 with TRBJ2-7; 12 bases are shared with TRBD2. Germline V gene data show CDR1 as SEHNR and CDR2 as FQNEAQ (reference sequence). The V segment lost 6 bases and the J segment 5 bases; nucleotides outside the gene matches: 11. The CDR3 has 16 residues. The CDR3 reads CASSSSGRADSHEQYF. CDR3 nucleotide sequence: TGTGCCAGCAGTTCTAGCGGGAGGGCCGATAGCCACGAGCAGTACTTC.

In this sample, this clone turned up once. In DNA form, the CDR3 reads TGTGCCAGCAGCTTAGTTTGGGGACAGAGCAATCAGCCCCAGCATTTT. Amino acids: CASSLVWGQSNQPQHF. The chain uses TRBV7-8 and TRBJ1-5; 7 bases line up with TRBD1. V was pared by 1 base and J by 1 base, with 4 bases of the junction left unmatched. Germline CDR1 reads SGHVS; CDR2 reads FQNEAQ. The CDR3 runs to 16 residues.